This passage covers 8 T cell receptor beta chains from one sample sequenced in a study of blood T cell repertoires in COVID-19. Profiling relied on immunoSEQ multiplex PCR, and the TCRdb table lists in-frame clones only, not all of them. Of tens of thousands of clones in the sample, around 88% were seen once. The sample was peripheral blood. These receptors all come from a woman older than 75 with acute or convalescent COVID-19.

As regards this clone: Distinct nucleotide sequences in the sample also encode this CDR3. The V and J genes are TRBV5-1 and TRBJ2-3, with D maybe TRBD1 (5 bases). This CDR3 is 15 amino acids long. The germline CDR1 and CDR2 sequences are SGHRS and YFSETQ. Between the trimmed V and J ends, which lost 1 base and 1 base, there was a span of 10 bases. The CDR3 protein is CASSLRGLGTDTQYF. The CDR3 nucleotides read TGCGCCAGCAGCTTGAGGGGCTTGGGCACAGATACGCAGTATTTT.

J is TRBJ2-1 and V is TRBV9, with 16 bases identical to TRBD2. This CDR3 region has 16 residues. Germline V gene data show CDR1 as SGDLS and CDR2 as YYNGEE. J gave up 6 bases and V 4 bases, and 4 bases lay outside the gene matches. CDR3 sequence (DNA): TGTGCCAGCAGCCCGGGACTAGCGGGAGGGGGCAATGAGCAGTTCTTC. Translating gives CASSPGLAGGGNEQFF.

This clone is deemed medium-sized. The chain has TRBV7-8 and TRBJ2-2; 8 bases agree with TRBD2. Germline V CDR1 and CDR2: SGHVS, FQNEAQ. The CDR3 has 15 amino acids. Trimming cost V 5 bases and J 0 bases; bases outside gene matches: 2. CDR3 in amino acids: CASSLTSANTGELFF. DNA of the CDR3: TGTGCCAGCAGCCTGACTAGCGCGAACACCGGGGAGCTGTTTTTT.

This clone has only one observation. The V call is TRBV2, the J call TRBJ2-5; the match to TRBD1 covers 10 bases. The junction had 9 bases not matched to a gene; V was cut back by 6 bases and J by 5 bases. The V gene's germline CDR1 is SNHLY and CDR2 FYNNEI. This CDR3 spans 15 amino acids. The CDR3 here is CASSRDRGQGETQYF. CDR3 DNA: TGTGCCAGCAGCCGCGACAGGGGGCAAGGGGAGACCCAGTACTTC.

The chain joins TRBV2 to TRBJ1-5, with D perhaps TRBD1 (5 bases). Per germline, CDR1 SNHLY and CDR2 FYNNEI. Trimming removed 3 bases at V and 2 bases at J, with 8 bases between. The CDR3 loop spans 14 amino acids. CDR3 coding DNA: TGTGCCAGCAGTGACGTCAGGGGCAATCAGCCCCAGCATTTT. Translation gives CASSDVRGNQPQHF. Looking up the rest from reference TRBV2 and TRBJ1-5 gives the full variable domain: EPEVTQTPSHQVTQMGQEVILRCVPISNHLYFYWYRQILGQKVEFLVSFYNNEISEKSEIFDDQFSVERPDGSNFTLKIRSTKLEDSAMYFCASSDVRGNQPQHFGDGTRLSIL.

The gene calls are TRBV6-5 and TRBJ1-2; TRBD1 might be the D (6 bases). Trimming took 5 bases from V and 4 from J, leaving 11 bases between them. Germline assignment: CDR1 MNHEY and CDR2 SVGAGI. This CDR3 is 13 amino acids long. CDR3 region: CASSPGTLYGYTF. The CDR3 DNA is TGTGCCAGCAGTCCTGGGACACTCTATGGCTACACCTTC.

The chain joins TRBV2 to TRBJ1-1; D remains ambiguous. Trimming stripped 3 bases from V and 5 bases from J, with 13 bases between. This CDR3 has 14 residues. The V gene's germline CDR1 is SNHLY and CDR2 FYNNEI. CDR3 region: CASSESALRTEAFF. CDR3 nucleotide sequence: TGTGCCAGCAGTGAGTCTGCCCTGAGGACTGAAGCTTTCTTT.

The chain couples TRBV5-4 to TRBJ2-7; TRBD1 matches 7 bases. The CDR3 is made up of 16 amino acids. V lost 3 bases, J lost 0 bases, and 9 bases stayed unmatched. The V gene's germline CDR1 is SGHNT and CDR2 YYREEE (reference sequence). CDR3 residues: CASSYGQAPSSYEQYF. The CDR3 DNA follows: TGTGCCAGCAGCTACGGACAGGCTCCGAGCTCCTACGAGCAGTACTTC.